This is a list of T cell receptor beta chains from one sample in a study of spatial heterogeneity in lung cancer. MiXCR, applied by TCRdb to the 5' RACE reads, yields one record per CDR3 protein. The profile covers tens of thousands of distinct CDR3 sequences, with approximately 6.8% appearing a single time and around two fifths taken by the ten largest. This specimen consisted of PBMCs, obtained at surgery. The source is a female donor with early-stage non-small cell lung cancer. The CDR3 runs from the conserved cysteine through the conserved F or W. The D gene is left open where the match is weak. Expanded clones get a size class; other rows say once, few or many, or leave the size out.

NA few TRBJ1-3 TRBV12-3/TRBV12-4 TGTGCCAGCAGATCACAGATAAGCTTTGGAAACACCATATATTTT CASRSQISFGNTIYF
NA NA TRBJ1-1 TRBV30 TGTGCCTGGGGTACGAACACTGAAGCTTTCTTT CAWGTNTEAFF
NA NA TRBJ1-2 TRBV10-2 TGCGCCAGCATGGGCAGATTTTCCTATGGCTACACCTTC CASMGRFSYGYTF
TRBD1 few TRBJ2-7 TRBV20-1 TGCAGTGCTAGACCTCGACAGGGAAAGTACGAGCAGTACTTC CSARPRQGKYEQYF
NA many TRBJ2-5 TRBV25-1 TGTGCCAGCAGTGAATCCCCCGGCCAGGGGTACCAAGAGACCCAGTACTTC CASSESPGQGYQETQYF
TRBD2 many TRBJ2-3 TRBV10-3 TGTGCCATCAGTGAGAGGGCTAGCGGGGATGCAGATACGCAGTATTTT CAISERASGDADTQYF
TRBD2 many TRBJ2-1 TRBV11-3 TGTGCCAGCAGCTTAGGGCGGGGGGCCAGGCACAATGAGCAGTTCTTC CASSLGRGARHNEQFF
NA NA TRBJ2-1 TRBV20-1 TGCAGTGCGGAGACCTACAATGAGCAGTTCTTC CSAETYNEQFF
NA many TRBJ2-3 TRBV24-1 TGTGCCACCAGTGAAAGCACAGATACGCAGTATTTT CATSESTDTQYF
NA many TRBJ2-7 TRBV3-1 TGTGCCAGCAGCCCAAGGACCTTCGCTCTCCGAACTTACGAGCAGTACTTC CASSPRTFALRTYEQYF
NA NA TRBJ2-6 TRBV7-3 TGTGCCAGCAGCTTAGGGAGCCAGAACTCTGGGGCCAACGTCCTGACTTTC CASSLGSQNSGANVLTF
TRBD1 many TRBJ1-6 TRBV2 TGTGCCAGCAGCCATCCGGGACAGGGGGCTGGGTCTTCACCCCTCCACTTT CASSHPGQGAGSSPLHF
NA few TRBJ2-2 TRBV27 TGTGCCAGCAGTTTATCGCTAAGCGCGAACACCGGGGAGCTGTTTTTT CASSLSLSANTGELFF
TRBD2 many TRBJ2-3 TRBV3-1 TGTGCCAGCAGCCCTCTAGGAAGCGGGGGTTCAGATACGCAGTATTTT CASSPLGSGGSDTQYF
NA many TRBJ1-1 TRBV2 TGTGCCAGCAGTCGAGACACGAACACTGAAGCTTTCTTT CASSRDTNTEAFF
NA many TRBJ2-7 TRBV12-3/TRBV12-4 TGTGCCAGCAGCCGAGATTCACCGGACGAGCAGTACTTC CASSRDSPDEQYF
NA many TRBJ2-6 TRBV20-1 TGCAGTGCTAGGAAGCCAGGGCTAAGCTCTGGGGCCAACGTCCTGACTTTC CSARKPGLSSGANVLTF
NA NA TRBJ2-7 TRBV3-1 TGTGCCAGCAGCCTCTCAGACAGCTACGAGCAGTACTTC CASSLSDSYEQYF
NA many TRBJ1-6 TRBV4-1 TGCGCCAGCAGCCAAGAGGTCGGGGGGACTAATTCACCCCTCCACTTT CASSQEVGGTNSPLHF
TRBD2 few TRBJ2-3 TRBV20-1 TGCAGTGCTCGACTAGCGGGTAGCACAGATACGCAGTATTTT CSARLAGSTDTQYF
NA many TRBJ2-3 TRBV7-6 TGTGCCAGCAGCTTAGTCGTCGGTATGACTAGCACAGATACGCAGTATTTT CASSLVVGMTSTDTQYF
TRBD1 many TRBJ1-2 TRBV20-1 TGCAGTGCTAGAGATCCCGGACAGGGCAACTATGGCTACACCTTC CSARDPGQGNYGYTF
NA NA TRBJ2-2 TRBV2 TGTGCCAGCAGTGAAACCTACACCGGGGAGCTGTTTTTT CASSETYTGELFF
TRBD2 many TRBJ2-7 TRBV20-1 TGCAGTGCCCCGGGACTAGCTAACTCCTACGAGCAGTACTTC CSAPGLANSYEQYF
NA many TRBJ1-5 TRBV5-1 TGCGCCAGCAGCTCGGACGGCAATCAGCCCCAGCATTTT CASSSDGNQPQHF
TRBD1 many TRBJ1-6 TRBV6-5 TGTGCCAGCAATCAGGGGGCGCATTATAATTCACCCCTCCACTTT CASNQGAHYNSPLHF
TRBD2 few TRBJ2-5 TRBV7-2 TGTGCCAGCAGCCTTAGCGGGGGGGCCTTCAGGGAGACCCAGTACTTC CASSLSGGAFRETQYF
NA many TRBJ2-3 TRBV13 TGTGCCAGCAGCTTAATCCTAGCGTTGGGGAGCACAGATACGCAGTATTTT CASSLILALGSTDTQYF
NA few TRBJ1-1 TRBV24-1 TGTGCCACCAGTGATTCAAGGGGTGGGGACACTGAAGCTTTCTTT CATSDSRGGDTEAFF
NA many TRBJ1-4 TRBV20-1 TGCAGTGCTCCCGATAGGACGGCTGCAACTAATGAAAAACTGTTTTTT CSAPDRTAATNEKLFF
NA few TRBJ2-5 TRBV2 TGTGCCAGCAGTGAACGGCAGGCCCAAGAGACCCAGTACTTC CASSERQAQETQYF
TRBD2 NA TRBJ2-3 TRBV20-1 TGCAGTGCTAGAGATCGGCGGGGGGGCGCAGATACGCAGTATTTT CSARDRRGGADTQYF
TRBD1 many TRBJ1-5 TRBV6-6 TGTGCCAGCAGGCTGACCGGGACAGGTCGCCTTTATAGCAATCAGCCCCAGCATTTT CASRLTGTGRLYSNQPQHF
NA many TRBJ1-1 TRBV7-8 TGTGCCAGCAGCTTAATTCGGAACACTGAAGCTTTCTTT CASSLIRNTEAFF
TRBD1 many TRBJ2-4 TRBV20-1 TGCAGTGCCCCCGGGACAGCAGTAGCCAAAAACATTCAGTACTTC CSAPGTAVAKNIQYF
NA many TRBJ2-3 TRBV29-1 TGCAGCGCCAACAGGGAAGGGACGCAGTATTTT CSANREGTQYF
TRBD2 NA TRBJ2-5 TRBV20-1 TGCAGTACTACTGTGACTAGCGGACAAGAGACCCAGTACTTC CSTTVTSGQETQYF
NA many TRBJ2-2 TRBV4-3 TGCGCCAGCAGCCAAGATCCCCCTTCCGGGACGGATTTGGCCGGGGAGCTGTTTTTT CASSQDPPSGTDLAGELFF
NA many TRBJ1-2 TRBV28 TGTGCCAGCAGGCTCCCGGACGGGTTAGTCTATGGCTACACCTTC CASRLPDGLVYGYTF
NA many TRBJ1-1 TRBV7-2 TGTGCCAGCAGCTCAAGCCGAACGACTGAAGCTTTCTTT CASSSSRTTEAFF
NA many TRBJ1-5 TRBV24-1 TGTGCCACCAGTGATTCCCTCGGGGGCAATCAGCCCCAGCATTTT CATSDSLGGNQPQHF
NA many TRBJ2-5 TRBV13 TGTGCCAGCAGCTTAGGGGGTCTCGAACTTCAAGAGACCCAGTACTTC CASSLGGLELQETQYF
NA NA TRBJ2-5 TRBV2 TGTGCCAGCAGTGAATGGTGGCAAGAGACCCAGTACTTC CASSEWWQETQYF
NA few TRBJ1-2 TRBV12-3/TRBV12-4 TGTGCCAGCAGGGGAGGGACCCGAGACTTCTATGGCTACACCTTC CASRGGTRDFYGYTF
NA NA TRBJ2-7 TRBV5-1 TGCGCCAGCAGCTTTTCTCAGCACTACGAGCAGTACTTC CASSFSQHYEQYF
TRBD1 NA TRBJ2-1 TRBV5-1 TGCGCCAGCAGCTTAACGGGACAGAAGTACAATGAGCAGTTCTTC CASSLTGQKYNEQFF
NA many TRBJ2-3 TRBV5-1 TGCGCCAGCCTGGGAGGCGCGAATACGCAGTATTTT CASLGGANTQYF
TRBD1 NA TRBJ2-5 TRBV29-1 TGCAGCGTTGCCTCCGGGACAGGGGAAGAGACCCAGTACTTC CSVASGTGEETQYF
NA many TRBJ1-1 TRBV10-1 TGCGCCAGCAGCGCAGGCTTGACAACTGAAGCTTTCTTT CASSAGLTTEAFF
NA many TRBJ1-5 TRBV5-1 TGCGCCAGCAGCGCGGGTAGCAATCAGCCCCAGCATTTT CASSAGSNQPQHF
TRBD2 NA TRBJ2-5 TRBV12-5 TGTGCTAGTGGGCTACTAGCGGGGGGCCCTGGGACCCAGTACTTC CASGLLAGGPGTQYF
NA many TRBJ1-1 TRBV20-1 TGCATTCTCCCCGGGGGCACTGAAGCTTTCTTT CILPGGTEAFF
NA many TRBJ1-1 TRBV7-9 TGTGCCAGCAGCTTATTGTTACGGAACACTGAAGCTTTCTTT CASSLLLRNTEAFF
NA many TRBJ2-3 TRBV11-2 TGTGCCAGCAGCGAGCGCCGGGGACTGCCTAGCACAGATACGCAGTATTTT CASSERRGLPSTDTQYF
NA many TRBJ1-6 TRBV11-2 TGTGCCAGCAGCTTAAACGGCGGGGGGAGTTCACCCCTCCACTTT CASSLNGGGSSPLHF
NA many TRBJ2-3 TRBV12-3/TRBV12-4 TGTGCCAGCGTGGGGGGCCCAGATACGCAGTATTTT CASVGGPDTQYF
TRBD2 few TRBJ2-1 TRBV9 TGTGCCAGCAGCACTAGGGAGGGCCCGTACAATGAGCAGTTCTTC CASSTREGPYNEQFF
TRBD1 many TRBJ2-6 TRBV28 TGTGCCAGCAGTTCACCAGGGGGAACTGGGGCCAACGTCCTGACTTTC CASSSPGGTGANVLTF
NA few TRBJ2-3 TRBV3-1 TGTGCCAGCAGCCAAGGTCGTCAGGGATTCACAGATACGCAGTATTTT CASSQGRQGFTDTQYF